This T cell receptor (beta chain) was identified during a study of regulatory T cells in long-lasting Graves disease. Whole-study findings and limits: Persistent disease samples used TRBV28, TRBJ1-2 and TRBJ2-5 preferentially.

The time point was: newly diagnosed GD, antithyroid drugs for less than 3 months. Following extraction of RNA from PBMCs, that RNA was used to make the TCR library. CDR3 size: 14 residues. J was trimmed by 7 bases and V by 8 bases; bases with no gene match: 9. Germline V lookup: CDR1 ENHRY, CDR2 SYGVKD. Arm-PCR of CDR3 regions with iRepertoire HTBI primers generated TCR beta libraries. TCRdb fed the multiplex PCR reads into MiXCR, producing one record per CDR3 protein. The table has 420,000 or so distinct CDR3 sequences, about a sixth seen once. This clonotype was detected many times. Its specificity is unknown. These data also featured in a second study, about T cells in Graves' hyperthyroidism and ophthalmopathy.

The gene calls are TRBV10-3 and TRBJ2-1, with 9 bases matching TRBD1. The clonotype originates from a woman under 30 with Graves disease. The sequencing used peripheral blood mononuclear cells (PBMCs), collected at new diagnosis, from a patient treated with antithyroid drugs. CDR3 nucleotide sequence: TGTGCCATCGCGAGGGGGGACAGGGTGAATGAGCAGTTCTTC. Translation: CAIARGDRVNEQFF.